A single sample gave rise to the 3 T cell receptor beta chains below, sequenced in a study of CD8+ T cells in alopecia areata. Reverse transcription of extracted RNA yielded cDNA, which provided the sequencing template. Method: immunoSEQ multiplex PCR; TCRdb's copy keeps in-frame clones and lacks some. The sample yields about 180,000 clones, 59% seen once. The specimen comprised CD4+ T cells sorted from blood, sampled at week 0. Receptor source: a human donor with alopecia areata.

The rearrangement joins TRBV29-1 to TRBJ2-7; 8 positions match TRBD1. The germline CDR1 and CDR2 sequences are SQVTM and ANQGSEA. V lost 7 bases to trimming and J lost 6 bases; unmatched junction nucleotides: 11. The CDR3 runs 13 residues. The DNA for the CDR3 is TGCAGCGCCAGACAGGGGCGCTTACTCGAGCAGTACTTC. Protein product: CSARQGRLLEQYF.

The chain links TRBV7-9 to TRBJ2-5, with unresolved D. The V end was cut by 5 bases, the J end by 3 bases, with 13 bases between. This CDR3 region has 14 residues. The V gene's germline CDR1 is SEHNR and CDR2 FQNEAQ (reference sequence). The CDR3 here is CASSTPLKKETQYF. Written as DNA, the CDR3 is TGTGCCAGCAGCACGCCGCTAAAGAAAGAGACCCAGTACTTC.

J is TRBJ2-2 and V is TRBV29-1, with TRBD1 identical over 8 bases. The V gene end was trimmed by 3 bases and the J gene end by 5 bases; junction bases not matched to a gene: 8. This CDR3 is 15 amino acids long. Germline assignment: CDR1 SQVTM and CDR2 ANQGSEA. The CDR3 DNA sequence: TGCAGCGTTGACATCCAGGGGGCAAAGACCGGGGAGCTGTTTTTT. Its translation: CSVDIQGAKTGELFF.